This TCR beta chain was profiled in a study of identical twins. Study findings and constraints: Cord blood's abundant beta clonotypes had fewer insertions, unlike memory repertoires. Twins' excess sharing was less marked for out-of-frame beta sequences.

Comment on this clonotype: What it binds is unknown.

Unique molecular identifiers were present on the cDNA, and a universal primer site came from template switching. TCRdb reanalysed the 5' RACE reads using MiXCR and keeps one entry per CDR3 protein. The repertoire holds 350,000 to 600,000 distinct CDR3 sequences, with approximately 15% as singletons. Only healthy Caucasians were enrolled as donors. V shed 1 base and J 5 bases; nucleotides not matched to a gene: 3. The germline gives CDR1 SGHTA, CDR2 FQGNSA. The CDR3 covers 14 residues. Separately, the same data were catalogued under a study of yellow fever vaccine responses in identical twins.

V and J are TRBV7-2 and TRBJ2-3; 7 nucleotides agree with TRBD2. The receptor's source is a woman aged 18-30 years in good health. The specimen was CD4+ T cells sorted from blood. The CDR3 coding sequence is TGTGCCAGCAGCTTAGGACTAGCCATAGATACGCAGTATTTT. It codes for CASSLGLAIDTQYF.